Each of the 16 T cell receptor beta chains below was sequenced from the same sample in a study of PD-L1 blockade in urothelial cancer. Sequencing was performed with immunoSEQ multiplex PCR; in TCRdb, only in-frame clones are kept and a portion is missing. The repertoire has around 49,000 clones, about four fifths of them found once; the top ten carry approximately 13%. Time point indicated: peripheral blood 6 weeks after treatment start. This material consisted of PBMCs, taken around atezolizumab (anti-PD-L1) treatment. These TCRs come from a man aged 60-69 years with urothelial cancer.

The chain recombines TRBV1 with TRBJ2-1; TRBD2 reflects the table's D call only, with no check against the DNA. TRBV1 is listed as a pseudogene. The CDR3 loop spans 17 amino acids. DNA of the CDR3: TGCACCAGCAGCCAAGATACGGAGGGGGGGCCACACAATGAGCAGTTCTTC. The encoded protein is CTSSQDTEGGPHNEQFF.

This sequence joins TRBV5-1 and TRBJ2-7, with D possibly being TRBD1 (5 bases). This CDR3 is built from 17 residues. The V and J ends lost 1 base and 2 bases respectively, with 19 bases between them. Germline V gene sequence: CDR1 SGHRS, CDR2 YFSETQ. The CDR3 sequence: CASSLSAASVRAYEQYF. CDR3 bases: TGCGCCAGCAGCTTGTCCGCAGCAAGTGTCAGGGCCTACGAGCAGTACTTC.

This chain uses TRBV19 with TRBJ2-5, with 9 positions matching TRBD2. Germline values: CDR1 LNHDA, CDR2 SQIVND (reference sequence). The CDR3 has 15 amino acids. V lost 10 bases, J lost 5 bases, and 14 bases stayed unmatched. In DNA form, the CDR3 reads TGTGCCACCCAGTCGGGTGCGGGAGGGGTGGAGACCCAGTACTTC. Translation gives CATQSGAGGVETQYF.

The chain couples TRBV7-2 to TRBJ2-1; D not resolved. V was pared by 5 bases and J by 9 bases, with 11 bases between. The CDR3 is 12 amino acids. Germline V gene sequence: CDR1 SGHTA, CDR2 FQGNSA. The CDR3 reads CASSIYYGEQFF. In nucleotides, the CDR3 is TGTGCCAGCAGCATCTACTACGGTGAGCAGTTCTTC.

V usage is TRBV7-9 and J usage is TRBJ2-3; D unclear. Germline CDR1 SEHNR, CDR2 FQNEAQ (reference sequence). Trimming took 4 bases from V and 1 from J, leaving 9 bases between them. The CDR3 has 14 amino acids. CDR3 nucleotides: TGTGCCAGCAGCTGGGCCACAGGCACAGATACGCAGTATTTT. It yields the protein CASSWATGTDTQYF.

This chain joins TRBV6-1 and TRBJ2-5, with 7 bases lining up with TRBD1. Per the germline V gene, CDR1 is MNHNS and CDR2 is SASEGT. The V gene end was trimmed by 8 bases and the J gene end by 2 bases; junction bases not matched to a gene: 11. The CDR3 has 15 amino acids. The CDR3 is CASCRRGQEQETQYF. The CDR3 DNA reads TGTGCCAGCTGCCGAAGAGGACAGGAGCAAGAGACCCAGTACTTC.

The genes are TRBV6-5 and TRBJ2-7, with TRBD1 as a possible D gene (6 bases). Trimming pared 0 bases from V and 3 bases from J, leaving 12 bases between. CDR1 is MNHEY, CDR2 SVGAGI, per germline. This CDR3 has 15 amino acids. The CDR3 sequence: CASSYSWTARYEQYF. The CDR3 DNA follows: TGTGCCAGCAGTTACTCCTGGACAGCTCGCTACGAGCAGTACTTC.

CDR3 in DNA: TGTGCCAGCAGCCAAGGGGCGGGAATCACAGATACGCAGTATTTT. As protein: CASSQGAGITDTQYF. The chain links TRBV14 to TRBJ2-3, with D possibly being TRBD2 (6 bases). V lost 1 base to trimming and J lost 2 bases, with 10 bases between them. The germline V gene encodes CDR1 SGHDN and CDR2 FVKESK. This CDR3 has 15 residues. The full variable domain, in which reference TRBV14 and TRBJ2-3 provide the parts outside the CDR3, is EAGVTQFPSHSVIEKGQTVTLRCDPISGHDNLYWYRRVMGKEIKFLLHFVKESKQDESGMPNNRFLAERTGGTYSTLKVQPAELEDSGVYFCASSQGAGITDTQYFGPGTRLTVL.

This sequence joins TRBV18 and TRBJ2-2; D gene unclear. The CDR3 is 14 residues long. Trimming pared 6 bases from V and 0 bases from J, leaving 8 bases between. CDR1 KGHSH and CDR2 LQKENI come from the germline V gene. Here the CDR3 reads CASSPRSNTGELFF. CDR3 bases: TGTGCCAGCTCCCCTAGATCGAACACCGGGGAGCTGTTTTTT.

The J gene is TRBJ2-1, the V gene TRBV6-6; 11 bases agree with TRBD1. The trim removed 5 bases at V and 9 bases at J, leaving 9 bases unmatched. Germline-derived CDR1 and CDR2 are MNHNY and SVGAGI (reference sequence). The CDR3 totals 15 residues. CDR3 in amino acids: CASSTPGQGDSEQFF. The CDR3 coding sequence is TGTGCCAGCAGTACTCCGGGACAGGGGGATAGTGAGCAGTTCTTC.

V and J are TRBV19 and TRBJ1-1; maybe TRBD1 (6 bases). The CDR3 spans 13 residues. V was shortened by 3 bases and J by 4 bases, with 9 bases between the two germline ends. The V gene's germline CDR1 is LNHDA and CDR2 SQIVND (reference sequence). The CDR3 loop reads CASSMRGLTEAFF. As DNA, the CDR3 is TGTGCCAGTAGTATGCGGGGGCTCACTGAAGCTTTCTTT.

This clone was detected once. The chain couples TRBV30 to TRBJ2-7; no clear D gene. Germline V CDR1 and CDR2: GTSNPN, SVGIG (reference sequence). The CDR3 covers 15 residues. V was shortened by 0 bases and J by 2 bases, with 14 bases between the two germline ends. The CDR3 spells CAWSVRTTFPYEQYF. Here the CDR3 DNA reads TGTGCCTGGAGTGTACGAACGACATTTCCCTACGAGCAGTACTTC.

The rearrangement links TRBV28 to TRBJ2-5; 9 positions match TRBD1. CDR1 is MDHEN, CDR2 SYDVKM, per germline. The CDR3 is made up of 14 amino acids. Unmatched junction bases numbered 3, after V lost 6 bases and J lost 1 base. CDR3 amino acids: CASSGQGLQETQYF. CDR3 sequence (DNA): TGTGCCAGCAGCGGACAGGGGCTCCAAGAGACCCAGTACTTC.

The chain couples TRBV7-9 to TRBJ2-3; perhaps TRBD1 as D (6 bases). Trimming left V 5 bases short and J 1 base short, with 10 bases between. The CDR3 sequence is 14 residues long. The germline V gene encodes CDR1 SEHNR and CDR2 FQNEAQ (reference sequence). CDR3 loop: CASSLGAGTDTQYF. CDR3 DNA sequence: TGTGCCAGCAGCCTGGGGGCAGGCACAGATACGCAGTATTTT.

The chain is built from TRBV6-4 and TRBJ2-2, with 9 bases matching TRBD2. Trimming at V came to 6 bases and at J to 4 bases, leaving 9 bases not matched to a gene. Germline CDR1 is MRHNA and CDR2 is SNTAGT. This CDR3 contains 16 residues. CDR3 loop: CASSPQASGITGELFF. The CDR3 region has the DNA TGTGCCAGCAGCCCACAGGCTAGCGGGATCACCGGGGAGCTGTTTTTT.

A word on this clone: At one boundary the junction diverges from the germline segment, which might be a read error. The chain joins TRBV11-2 to TRBJ1-1, with 7 bases fitting TRBD1. Looked up from germline, CDR1 is SGHAT and CDR2 is FQNNGV. The CDR3 contains 15 residues. In DNA, the CDR3 is TGTGCCAGCACCTTAAGGGGACAGCGCGTTACTGAAGCTTTCTTT. It yields the protein CASTLRGQRVTEAFF.